Shown below are 6 T cell receptor beta chains from a single sample sequenced in a study of blood T cell repertoires in COVID-19. TCRdb keeps only in-frame clones here, not all; method: immunoSEQ multiplex PCR. The table has some 200,000 clones, around four fifths seen once; the top ten hold 6% to 8.5%. The sample taken for sequencing was peripheral blood. The source is a woman in her 50s with active or convalescent COVID-19.

This chain links TRBV12-3 or TRBV12-4 with TRBJ2-1, with a possible D match to TRBD2 (5 bases). Trimming removed 2 bases at V and 8 bases at J, with 7 bases between. The CDR3 extends over 12 amino acids. The CDR3 bases are TGTGCCAGCAGTTTACGCGGGTATGAGCAGTTCTTC. Translated: CASSLRGYEQFF.

This chain joins TRBV3-1 (or the pseudogene TRBV3-2) and TRBJ1-6; possibly TRBD1 for D (5 bases). The CDR3 sequence is 15 residues long. Germline lookup yields CDR1 LGHDT and CDR2 YNNKEL (reference sequence). V lost 0 bases, J lost 10 bases, and 13 bases lay in between. The CDR3 loop is CASSQESGVGSPLHF. As DNA, the CDR3 is TGTGCCAGCAGCCAAGAGTCGGGGGTAGGCTCACCCCTCCACTTT.

V is TRBV30 and J is TRBJ2-1; the match to TRBD2 covers 8 bases. The CDR3 loop spans 13 amino acids. The V gene end was trimmed by 5 bases and the J gene end by 10 bases; junction bases not matched to a gene: 10. Germline V gene sequence: CDR1 GTSNPN, CDR2 SVGIG (reference sequence). CDR3 DNA sequence: TGTGCCTGGGCTAGCGGGCGTATTTACGAGCAGTTCTTC. It specifies CAWASGRIYEQFF.

The rearrangement joins TRBV28 to TRBJ1-2; 9 bases align to TRBD1. Unmatched junction bases numbered 5, after V lost 5 bases and J lost 7 bases. The CDR3 totals 13 residues. CDR1 MDHEN and CDR2 SYDVKM come from the germline V gene. The CDR3 loop reads CASSPGTGPGYTF. The CDR3 nucleotides read TGTGCCAGCAGTCCCGGGACAGGGCCTGGCTACACCTTC.

The chain is built from TRBV2 and TRBJ2-7; D gene ambiguous. Looked up from germline, CDR1 is SNHLY and CDR2 is FYNNEI. Deletions cut 1 base from V and 4 bases from J, with 8 bases between. The CDR3 length is 13 residues. The CDR3 region is CASSEVARYEQYF. Written as DNA, the CDR3 is TGTGCCAGCAGTGAAGTCGCCAGGTACGAGCAGTACTTC.

The CDR3 nucleotides are TGTGCCAGCAGTTTTGGCGGGGCCAACGTCCTGACTTTC. It codes for CASSFGGANVLTF. This chain links TRBV12-3 or TRBV12-4 with TRBJ2-6; no clear D. This CDR3 is built from 13 residues. V was shortened by 3 bases and J by 4 bases, with 4 bases between the two germline ends.